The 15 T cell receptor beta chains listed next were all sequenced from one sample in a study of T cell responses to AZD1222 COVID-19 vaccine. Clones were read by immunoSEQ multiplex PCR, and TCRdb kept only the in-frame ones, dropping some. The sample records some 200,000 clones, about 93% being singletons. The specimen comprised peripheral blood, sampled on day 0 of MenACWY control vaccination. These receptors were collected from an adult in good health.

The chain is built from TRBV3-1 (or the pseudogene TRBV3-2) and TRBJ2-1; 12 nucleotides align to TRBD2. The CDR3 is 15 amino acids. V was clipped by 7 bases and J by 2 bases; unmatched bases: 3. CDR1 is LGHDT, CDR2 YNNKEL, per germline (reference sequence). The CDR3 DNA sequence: TGTGCCAGCACCCGACTAGCGGGAGCCTACAATGAGCAGTTCTTC. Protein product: CASTRLAGAYNEQFF.

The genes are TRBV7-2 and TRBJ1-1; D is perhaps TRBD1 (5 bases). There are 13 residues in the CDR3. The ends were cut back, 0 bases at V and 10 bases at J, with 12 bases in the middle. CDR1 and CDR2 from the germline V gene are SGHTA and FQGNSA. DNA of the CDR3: TGTGCCAGCAGCTTAGCGCGGGGCAACTCAGCTTTCTTT. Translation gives CASSLARGNSAFF.

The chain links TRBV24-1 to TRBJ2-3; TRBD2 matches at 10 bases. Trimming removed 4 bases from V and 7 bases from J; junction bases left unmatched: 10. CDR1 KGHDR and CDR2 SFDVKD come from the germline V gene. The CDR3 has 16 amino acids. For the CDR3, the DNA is TGTGCCACCAGTGACCCAACTAGCGGGGACTGGAATACGCAGTATTTT. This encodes CATSDPTSGDWNTQYF.

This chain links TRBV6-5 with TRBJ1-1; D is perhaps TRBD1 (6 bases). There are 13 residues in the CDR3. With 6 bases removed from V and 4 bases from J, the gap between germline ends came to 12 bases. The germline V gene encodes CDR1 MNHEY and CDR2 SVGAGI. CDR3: CASRRTGFTEAFF. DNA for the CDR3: TGTGCCAGCAGACGAACAGGGTTCACTGAAGCTTTCTTT.

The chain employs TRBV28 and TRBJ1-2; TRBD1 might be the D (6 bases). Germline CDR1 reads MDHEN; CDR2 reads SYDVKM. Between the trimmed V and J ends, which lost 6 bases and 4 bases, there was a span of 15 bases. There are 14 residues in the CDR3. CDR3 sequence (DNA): TGTGCCAGCAGCCCCGGGGGCGCGGGCTATGGCTACACCTTC. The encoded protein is CASSPGGAGYGYTF.

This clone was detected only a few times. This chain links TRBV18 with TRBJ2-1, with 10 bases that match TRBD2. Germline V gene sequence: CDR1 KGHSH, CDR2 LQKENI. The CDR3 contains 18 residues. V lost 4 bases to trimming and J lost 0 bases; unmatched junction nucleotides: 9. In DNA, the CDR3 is TGTGCCAGCTCACGTACTACCTCTAGCGGGAGCTCCTACAATGAGCAGTTCTTC. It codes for CASSRTTSSGSSYNEQFF.

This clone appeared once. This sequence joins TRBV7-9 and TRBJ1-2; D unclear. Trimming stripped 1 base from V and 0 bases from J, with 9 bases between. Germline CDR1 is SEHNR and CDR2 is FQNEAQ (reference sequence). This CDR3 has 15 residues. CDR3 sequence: CASSLDDGANYGYTF. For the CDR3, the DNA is TGTGCCAGCAGCTTAGATGACGGGGCTAACTATGGCTACACCTTC.

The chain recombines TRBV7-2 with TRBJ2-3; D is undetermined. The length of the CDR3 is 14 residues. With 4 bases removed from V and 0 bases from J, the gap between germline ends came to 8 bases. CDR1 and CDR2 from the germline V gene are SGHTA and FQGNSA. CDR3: CASSSSSSTDTQYF. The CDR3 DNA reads TGTGCCAGCAGCTCCTCTTCTAGCACAGATACGCAGTATTTT.

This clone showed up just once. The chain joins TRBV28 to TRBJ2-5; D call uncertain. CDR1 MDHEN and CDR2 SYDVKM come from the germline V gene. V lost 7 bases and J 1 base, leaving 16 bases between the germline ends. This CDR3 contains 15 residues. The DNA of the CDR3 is TGTGCCAGCACCGGTTTCCTCAGACTCCAAGAGACCCAGTACTTC. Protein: CASTGFLRLQETQYF.

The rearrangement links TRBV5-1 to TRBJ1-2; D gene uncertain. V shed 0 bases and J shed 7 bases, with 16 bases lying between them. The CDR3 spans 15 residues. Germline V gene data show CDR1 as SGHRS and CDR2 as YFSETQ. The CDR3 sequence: CASSLETPNGSGYTF. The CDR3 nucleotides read TGCGCCAGCAGCTTGGAGACGCCAAACGGCTCTGGCTACACCTTC. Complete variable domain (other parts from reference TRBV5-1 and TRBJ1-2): KAGVTQTPRYLIKTRGQQVTLSCSPISGHRSVSWYQQTPGQGLQFLFEYFSETQRNKGNFPGRFSGRQFSNSRSEMNVSTLELGDSALYLCASSLETPNGSGYTFGSGTRLTVV.

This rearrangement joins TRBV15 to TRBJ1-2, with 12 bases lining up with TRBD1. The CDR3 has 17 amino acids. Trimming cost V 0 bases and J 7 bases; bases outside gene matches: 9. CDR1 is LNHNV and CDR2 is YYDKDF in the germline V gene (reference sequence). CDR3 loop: CATSRDRKGQGAGGYTF. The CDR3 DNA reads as TGTGCCACCAGCAGAGATCGGAAGGGACAGGGGGCGGGTGGCTACACCTTC.

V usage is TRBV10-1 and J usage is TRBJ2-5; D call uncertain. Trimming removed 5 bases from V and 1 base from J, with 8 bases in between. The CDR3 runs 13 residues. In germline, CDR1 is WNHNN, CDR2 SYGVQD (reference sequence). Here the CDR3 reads CASSRTVQETQYF. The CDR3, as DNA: TGCGCCAGCAGTAGGACGGTCCAAGAGACCCAGTACTTC.

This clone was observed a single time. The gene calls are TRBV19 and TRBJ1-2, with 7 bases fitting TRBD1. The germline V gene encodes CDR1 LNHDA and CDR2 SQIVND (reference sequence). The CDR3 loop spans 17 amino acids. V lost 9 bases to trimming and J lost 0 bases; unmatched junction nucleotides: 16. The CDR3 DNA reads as TGTGCCAGCCATGGTTCGGGACAGAACCGAGCTAACTATGGCTACACCTTC. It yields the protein CASHGSGQNRANYGYTF.

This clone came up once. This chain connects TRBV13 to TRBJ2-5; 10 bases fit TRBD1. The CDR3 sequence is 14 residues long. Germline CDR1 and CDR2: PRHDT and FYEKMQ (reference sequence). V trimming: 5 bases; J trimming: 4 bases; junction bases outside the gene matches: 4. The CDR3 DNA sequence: TGTGCCAGCAGCCGGGACAGGGGCGGAGAGACCCAGTACTTC. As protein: CASSRDRGGETQYF.

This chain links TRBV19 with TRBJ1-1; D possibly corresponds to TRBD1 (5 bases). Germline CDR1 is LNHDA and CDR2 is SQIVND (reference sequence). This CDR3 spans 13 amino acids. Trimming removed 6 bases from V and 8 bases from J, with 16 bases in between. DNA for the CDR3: TGTGCCAGTAGCCCCGGGGCAGTTCCCGAAGCTTTCTTT. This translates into CASSPGAVPEAFF.